Below, 17 T cell receptor beta chains from the same sample are listed, as sequenced in a study of blood T cell repertoires in COVID-19. Sequenced by immunoSEQ multiplex PCR; TCRdb stores in-frame clones only, minus some. The data hold about 100,000 clones, with roughly 84% observed a single time. The sample consisted of peripheral blood. Every receptor here comes from a human donor in a cohort sampled during active COVID-19.

The chain combines TRBV20-1 with TRBJ1-2, with D possibly being TRBD1 (5 bases). The ends were cut back, 5 bases at V and 6 bases at J, with 7 bases in the middle. The germline V gene encodes CDR1 DFQATT and CDR2 SNEGSKA (reference sequence). The CDR3 length is 10 residues. DNA for the CDR3: TGCAGTGCTGGGGCCGATGGCTACACCTTC. Translated: CSAGADGYTF.

The rearrangement uses TRBV6-5 and TRBJ1-5, with 12 bases matching TRBD1. Trimming took 7 bases from V and 5 from J; bases not matched to a gene: 6. This CDR3 has 15 amino acids. Per germline, CDR1 MNHEY and CDR2 SVGAGI. DNA for the CDR3: TGTGCCAGCACCGGGACAGGGGGCATCTATCAGCCCCAGCATTTT. Its protein is CASTGTGGIYQPQHF.

In its sample, this clone was seen once. The chain carries TRBV7-2 and TRBJ1-1, with a possible D match to TRBD1 (6 bases). The CDR3 runs to 14 residues. Deletions cut 1 base from V and 5 bases from J, with 11 bases between. The V gene's germline CDR1 is SGHTA and CDR2 FQGNSA. The CDR3 DNA follows: TGTGCCAGCAGCTTAGTTCAGGGGTGGACTGAAGCTTTCTTT. Translating gives CASSLVQGWTEAFF.

This clone came up a few times. The V call is TRBV25-1, the J call TRBJ2-3; 12 bases agree with TRBD1. Per germline, CDR1 MGHDK and CDR2 SYGVNS. The CDR3 sequence is 16 residues long. Losses at the gene ends were 5 bases for V and 6 bases for J; bases not matched to a gene: 9. The CDR3 protein is CASSPGTGGVRDTQYF. The CDR3 coding sequence is TGTGCCAGCAGTCCCGGGACAGGGGGCGTCAGGGATACGCAGTATTTT.

The V gene is TRBV7-2, the J gene TRBJ2-1; TRBD2 matches at 9 bases. The CDR3 sequence is 16 residues long. Germline CDR1 reads SGHTA; CDR2 reads FQGNSA. Trimming cost V 5 bases and J 10 bases; bases outside gene matches: 15. The CDR3: CASSPGAGGSRGEQFF. In DNA, the CDR3 is TGTGCCAGCAGCCCGGGGGCGGGAGGGAGTAGAGGGGAGCAGTTCTTC.

V and J are TRBV2 and TRBJ2-2; maybe TRBD2 (6 bases). The CDR3 loop spans 14 amino acids. Germline loops: CDR1 SNHLY, CDR2 FYNNEI. Deletions cut 6 bases from V and 10 bases from J, with 18 bases between. The CDR3 here is CASRAQGGSVELFF. In DNA, the CDR3 is TGTGCCAGCAGGGCGCAGGGAGGATCTGTGGAGCTGTTTTTT.

J is TRBJ1-4 and V is TRBV5-1; TRBD1 matches at 10 bases. The trim removed 3 bases at V and 11 bases at J, leaving 10 bases unmatched. In germline, CDR1 is SGHRS, CDR2 YFSETQ. This CDR3 has 15 amino acids. As DNA, the CDR3 is TGCGCCAGCAGCTCAAGGACAGGGGGAGTTGGGAAACTGTTTTTT. This sequence encodes CASSSRTGGVGKLFF.

This chain links TRBV6-5 with TRBJ1-2, with D maybe TRBD1 (5 bases). Germline assignment: CDR1 MNHEY and CDR2 SVGAGI. This CDR3 is 13 amino acids long. V was pared by 6 bases and J by 5 bases, with 13 bases between. The CDR3 bases are TGTGCCAGCAGCTCCGGCAGGGAATATGGCTACACCTTC. Translated: CASSSGREYGYTF.

This sequence joins TRBV7-2 and TRBJ1-5; 7 positions agree with TRBD1. The germline gives CDR1 SGHTA, CDR2 FQGNSA. This CDR3 has 15 amino acids. After removal of 1 base from V and 7 bases from J, the junction contained 7 bases not matched to a gene. The CDR3 sequence: CASSLVQGVGQPQHF. CDR3 in DNA: TGTGCCAGCAGCTTAGTTCAGGGGGTGGGGCAGCCCCAGCATTTT.

The J gene is TRBJ1-1, the V gene TRBV3-1 (or the pseudogene TRBV3-2), with a tentative D call TRBD1 (6 bases). The CDR3 extends over 15 amino acids. V shed 5 bases and J shed 6 bases, with 19 bases lying between them. CDR1 LGHDT and CDR2 YNNKEL come from the germline V gene (reference sequence). Written as DNA, the CDR3 is TGTGCCAGCAGCGTCGGGGGGCTTGGGGTCTCTGAAGCTTTCTTT. Translated: CASSVGGLGVSEAFF.

V and J are TRBV5-1 and TRBJ2-3; D is unresolved. The CDR3 runs 14 residues. Trimming cost V 5 bases and J 2 bases, with 12 bases left between them. Germline CDR1 reads SGHRS; CDR2 reads YFSETQ. The chain's CDR3 is CASRVETATDTQYF. CDR3 bases: TGCGCCAGCAGGGTGGAGACTGCCACAGATACGCAGTATTTT.

The table lists this clone with a count of one. The gene calls are TRBV6-1 and TRBJ2-1, with TRBD2 identical over 8 bases. The trim removed 1 base at V and 7 bases at J, leaving 9 bases unmatched. The CDR3 is made up of 16 amino acids. In germline, CDR1 is MNHNS, CDR2 SASEGT. The CDR3 protein is CASSEGRSGSWNEQFF. CDR3 DNA: TGTGCCAGCAGTGAAGGGCGAAGCGGGAGTTGGAATGAGCAGTTCTTC.

The rearrangement links TRBV27 to TRBJ2-7; tentative D call: TRBD2 (5 bases). The CDR3 consists of 13 residues. Per the germline V gene, CDR1 is MNHEY and CDR2 is SMNVEV (reference sequence). Trimming cost V 5 bases and J 3 bases, with 11 bases left between them. CDR3 nucleotides: TGTGCCAGCAGTGGACCCCGGGGCTACGAGCAGTACTTC. Translating gives CASSGPRGYEQYF.

This clone was observed once. This rearrangement joins TRBV25-1 to TRBJ1-1, with D hard to call. The V gene's germline CDR1 is MGHDK and CDR2 SYGVNS. The CDR3 spans 14 residues. The V gene lost 2 bases and the J gene lost 0 bases, with 7 bases spanning the gap. CDR3 protein: CASSENYMNTEAFF. The CDR3 bases are TGTGCCAGCAGTGAAAACTACATGAACACTGAAGCTTTCTTT.

This chain uses TRBV18 with TRBJ1-5; D remains ambiguous. Trimming stripped 3 bases from V and 1 base from J, with 7 bases between. The germline V gene encodes CDR1 KGHSH and CDR2 LQKENI. This CDR3 is built from 14 residues. CDR3 sequence (DNA): TGTGCCAGCTCACCGGGGAGCAGCAATCAGCCCCAGCATTTT. The encoded protein is CASSPGSSNQPQHF.

The chain joins TRBV5-1 to TRBJ1-1; 7 bases agree with TRBD1. With 3 bases clipped from V and 5 bases from J, the junction kept 1 base outside the gene matches. This CDR3 contains 12 residues. Per germline, CDR1 SGHRS and CDR2 YFSETQ. The CDR3, as DNA: TGCGCCAGCAGCTCACAGGGGACTGAAGCTTTCTTT. It encodes CASSSQGTEAFF.

This chain connects TRBV4-3 to TRBJ2-2; TRBD2 might be the D (7 bases). Trimming removed 0 bases from V and 4 bases from J, with 18 bases in between. Germline values: CDR1 LGHNA, CDR2 YSLEER. This CDR3 has 18 amino acids. CDR3 sequence: CASSQERVEGGGTGELFF. The CDR3 region has the DNA TGCGCCAGCAGCCAAGAAAGGGTCGAGGGGGGGGGCACCGGGGAGCTGTTTTTT.